The entry below gives a single T cell receptor beta chain sequence along with its context. Its antigen remains unknown. Extracted from the samples, RNA was reverse transcribed into cDNA to serve as the sequencing template. Generated by immunoSEQ multiplex PCR, the TCRdb table keeps only in-frame clones and is missing some. Altogether over 150,000 clones are present, roughly 62% being singletons, with the ten largest covering over 10%. The data originate from a study of CD8+ T cells in alopecia areata. CDR3 length equals 16 residues. In germline, CDR1 is SGDLS, CDR2 YYNGEE. The V segment lost 0 bases and the J segment 10 bases; nucleotides outside the gene matches: 10. Notes on the study in general: Many expanded lesional clones persisted in scalp and blood during tofacitinib.

Treatment in this sample: oral pan-JAK inhibitor, 5-10 mg twice daily. The chain combines TRBV9 with TRBJ2-1; 10 nucleotides match TRBD2. The sample was CD8+ T cells sorted from blood, taken at week 24, from a patient treated with tofacitinib. This receptor was identified in a human donor with alopecia areata. The CDR3 region is CASSVGLAGVLREQFF. In DNA form, the CDR3 reads TGTGCCAGCAGCGTAGGTCTAGCGGGAGTCCTCAGAGAGCAGTTCTTC.